The 28 T cell receptor beta chains reported below all come from one sample, sequenced in a study of PD-L1 blockade in urothelial cancer (dated by TCRdb to 2016 to 2017). The time point label on this specimen signifies: pretreatment peripheral blood. Libraries were made using the immunoSEQ multiplex PCR assay. TCRdb retrieved this table from immuneACCESS and kept in-frame rearrangements only. Not all clones are present; in checked studies, unresolved V genes account for under half, and no reason is known for the remainder. A total of roughly 67,000 clones appear in this sample, approximately 84% of them only once. The ten most abundant clones make up 14% to 15% of the sample. This specimen consisted of PBMCs, obtained around atezolizumab (anti-PD-L1) treatment. The receptors originated from a man in his sixties with urothelial cancer.

The chain carries TRBV7-2 and TRBJ2-5, with D possibly TRBD1 on 5 matching bases. The CDR3 runs 14 residues. Trimming shortened V by 5 bases and J by 2 bases, and 12 bases separated the two germline ends. Germline-derived CDR1 and CDR2 are SGHTA and FQGNSA. The CDR3 DNA reads TGTGCCAGCAGCACAAGCCAGGGTCAAGAGACCCAGTACTTC. Its protein product is CASSTSQGQETQYF.

This chain joins TRBV2 and TRBJ2-1; a weak D match, TRBD1 (6 bases). Germline V gives CDR1 SNHLY, CDR2 FYNNEI. V lost 2 bases, J lost 0 bases, and 8 bases lay in between. This CDR3 comprises 15 residues. The CDR3 region is CASSEQGSSYNEQFF. The CDR3 DNA reads TGTGCCAGCAGTGAACAGGGGAGCTCCTACAATGAGCAGTTCTTC.

V gene TRBV18 combines with J gene TRBJ2-5; 9 nucleotides match TRBD2. The CDR3 totals 18 residues. V shed 3 bases and J 6 bases; nucleotides not matched to a gene: 17. The V gene's germline CDR1 is KGHSH and CDR2 LQKENI. Written as DNA, the CDR3 is TGTGCCAGCTCACCCCTCCAGGGGACAAGCGGGGGGAGTCAGACCCAGTACTTC. Amino acid sequence: CASSPLQGTSGGSQTQYF.

This clone was found a few times. The CDR3 DNA reads as TGTGCCAGCAGCTGTGGTGGGAGGACACCAAGCGAAAGCTCCTATAATTCACCCCTCCACTTT. It is translated as CASSCGGRTPSESSYNSPLHF. The rearrangement links TRBV12-1 to TRBJ1-6. TRBV12-1 is a documented pseudogene. There are 21 residues in the CDR3.

The V call is TRBV7-2, the J call TRBJ1-1; possibly TRBD1 for D (6 bases). This CDR3 spans 13 amino acids. Trimming removed 5 bases at V and 5 bases at J, with 12 bases between. Looked up from germline, CDR1 is SGHTA and CDR2 is FQGNSA. The CDR3 DNA is TGTGCCAGCAGCCACACAGGGTATACTGAAGCTTTCTTT. It codes for CASSHTGYTEAFF.

The chain has TRBV11-1 and TRBJ1-6, with D unclear. This CDR3 comprises 14 residues. The V gene lost 5 bases and the J gene lost 9 bases, with 14 bases spanning the gap. The germline gives CDR1 SGHAT, CDR2 FQDESV (reference sequence). CDR3 sequence (DNA): TGTGCCAGCAGCCTCCTAGGGAGGGCTTCACCCCTCCACTTT. Residues: CASSLLGRASPLHF. Using reference TRBV11-1 and TRBJ1-6 for the parts outside the CDR3, the full variable domain is EAEVAQSPRYKITEKSQAVAFWCDPISGHATLYWYRQILGQGPELLVQFQDESVVDDSQLPKDRFSAERLKGVDSTLKIQPAELGDSAMYLCASSLLGRASPLHFGNGTRLTVT.

The V gene is TRBV18, the J gene TRBJ1-1; a possible D gene is TRBD1 (5 bases). V was trimmed by 6 bases and J by 0 bases, leaving 14 bases between them. CDR3 length: 15 amino acids. Germline CDR1 reads KGHSH; CDR2 reads LQKENI. The CDR3 nucleotides are TGTGCCAGCTCCCCCACGACAGCTATGAACACTGAAGCTTTCTTT. Protein: CASSPTTAMNTEAFF.

CDR3 DNA: TGTGCCAGCAGCCAAGACCGAACAGTTTGGGAGACCCAGTACTTC. It codes for CASSQDRTVWETQYF. The chain uses TRBV14 and TRBJ2-5; D is unclear. Looked up from germline, CDR1 is SGHDN and CDR2 is FVKESK. CDR3 size: 15 residues. V lost 0 bases, J lost 5 bases, and 13 bases lay in between.

V usage is TRBV28 and J usage is TRBJ1-5; TRBD1 matches 8 bases. The J segment lost 3 bases and the V segment lost 6 bases, leaving 13 bases of the junction unmatched. CDR1 is MDHEN and CDR2 is SYDVKM in the germline V gene. This CDR3 region has 17 residues. In DNA form, the CDR3 reads TGTGCCAGCAGCGACACCCCGGGACAGGTTTCCAATCAGCCCCAGCATTTT. It encodes CASSDTPGQVSNQPQHF. The full variable domain, in which reference TRBV28 and TRBJ1-5 provide the parts outside the CDR3, is DVKVTQSSRYLVKRTGEKVFLECVQDMDHENMFWYRQDPGLGLRLIYFSYDVKMKEKGDIPEGYSVSREKKERFSLILESASTNQTSMYLCASSDTPGQVSNQPQHFGDGTRLSIL.

The rearrangement joins TRBV5-4 to TRBJ2-3; 7 bases match TRBD1. Trimming took 4 bases from V and 2 from J; bases not matched to a gene: 4. CDR1 SGHNT and CDR2 YYREEE come from the germline V gene (reference sequence). The CDR3 has 14 amino acids. As DNA, the CDR3 is TGTGCCAGCAGCGACAGGGTGAACACAGATACGCAGTATTTT. Its translation is CASSDRVNTDTQYF.

The CDR3 is CASSPPRRQSFSGNTIYF. The CDR3 DNA follows: TGTGCCAGCAGCCCACCACGAAGACAGTCGTTCTCTGGAAACACCATATATTTT. The rearrangement uses TRBV11-3 and TRBJ1-3, with a possible D match to TRBD1 (5 bases). Per germline, CDR1 SGHNT and CDR2 YENEEA. Trimming pared 5 bases from V and 0 bases from J, leaving 20 bases between. The CDR3 has 18 amino acids. The variable domain in full, with the rest retrieved from reference TRBV11-3 and TRBJ1-3, is EAGVVQSPRYKIIEKKQPVAFWCNPISGHNTLYWYLQNLGQGPELLIRYENEEAVDDSQLPKDRFSAERLKGVDSTLKIQPAELGDSAVYLCASSPPRRQSFSGNTIYFGEGSWLTVV.

A few counts support this clone. This sequence joins TRBV7-8 and TRBJ2-2, with TRBD2 identical over 7 bases. From germline, CDR1 is SGHVS and CDR2 FQNEAQ. This CDR3 is built from 16 residues. With V trimmed by 7 bases and J by 0 bases, 8 bases remained unmatched. The CDR3 sequence: CASTLGGGANTGELFF. The CDR3 nucleotides read TGTGCCAGCACCCTTGGGGGAGGGGCGAACACCGGGGAGCTGTTTTTT.

V usage is TRBV7-6 and J usage is TRBJ1-5; 7 bases match TRBD1. The V gene's germline CDR1 is SGHVS and CDR2 FNYEAQ. Unmatched junction bases numbered 2, after V lost 5 bases and J lost 4 bases. The CDR3 has 13 amino acids. CDR3 sequence: CASSGQENQPQHF. The CDR3 nucleotides read TGTGCCAGCAGCGGACAGGAGAATCAGCCCCAGCATTTT.

J is TRBJ2-2 and V is TRBV11-2; 8 bases match TRBD1. J was trimmed by 3 bases and V by 1 base; bases with no gene match: 1. Looked up from germline, CDR1 is SGHAT and CDR2 is FQNNGV. The CDR3 sequence is 15 residues long. The CDR3 bases are TGTGCCAGCAGCTTAGGACAGGGGTACACCGGGGAGCTGTTTTTT. Translation gives CASSLGQGYTGELFF.

V gene TRBV9 combines with J gene TRBJ1-6; no clear D gene. The V gene's germline CDR1 is SGDLS and CDR2 YYNGEE. The CDR3 covers 14 residues. Trimming removed 2 bases from V and 8 bases from J, with 11 bases in between. Here the CDR3 reads CASSVLGEDSPLHF. CDR3 nucleotides: TGTGCCAGCAGCGTCCTCGGCGAGGATTCACCCCTCCACTTT.

The rearrangement uses TRBV15 and TRBJ2-2; TRBD2 aligns across 9 bases. Unmatched junction bases numbered 8, after V lost 2 bases and J lost 7 bases. CDR3 length equals 16 residues. Germline assignment: CDR1 LNHNV and CDR2 YYDKDF (reference sequence). The DNA for the CDR3 is TGTGCCACCAGCAGACCCCGGACTAGCGCTATCGGGGAGCTGTTTTTT. This gives the protein CATSRPRTSAIGELFF.

This chain joins TRBV6-1 and TRBJ1-5, with D possibly TRBD1 on 5 matching bases. Trimming removed 10 bases from V and 2 bases from J, with 15 bases in between. The CDR3 contains 14 residues. Germline assignment: CDR1 MNHNS and CDR2 SASEGT. CDR3 protein: CATTRAQGNQPQHF. The CDR3 nucleotides are TGTGCCACCACCCGGGCACAGGGCAATCAGCCCCAGCATTTT.

The gene calls are TRBV7-3 and TRBJ1-1, with 10 bases identical to TRBD1. CDR1 is SGHTA, CDR2 FQGTGA, per germline. The CDR3 runs 17 residues. V lost 5 bases, J lost 0 bases, and 9 bases stayed unmatched. Here the CDR3 reads CASSARDRGRMNTEAFF. Here the CDR3 DNA reads TGTGCCAGCAGCGCCCGGGACAGGGGCCGCATGAACACTGAAGCTTTCTTT.

V is TRBV5-6 and J is TRBJ2-2; maybe TRBD2 (5 bases). The germline V gene has CDR1 SGHDT and CDR2 YYEEEE. V was cut by 0 bases and J by 1 base, with 16 bases left in between. The CDR3 is 18 residues long. Here the CDR3 reads CASSLAGGYGENTGELFF. The CDR3 DNA reads TGTGCCAGCAGCTTGGCCGGAGGATACGGGGAGAACACCGGGGAGCTGTTTTTT. Drawing the rest from reference TRBV5-6 and TRBJ2-2, the complete variable domain is DAGVTQSPTHLIKTRGQQVTLRCSPKSGHDTVSWYQQALGQGPQFIFQYYEEEERQRGNFPDRFSGHQFPNYSSELNVNALLLGDSALYLCASSLAGGYGENTGELFFGEGSRLTVL.

The sample holds a few counts of this clone. The chain combines TRBV6-6 with TRBJ1-2; the D gene is possibly TRBD1 (6 bases). Trimming stripped 5 bases from V and 4 bases from J, with 20 bases between. CDR3 length equals 16 residues. The germline CDR1 and CDR2 sequences are MNHNY and SVGAGI (reference sequence). The CDR3 here is CASSRDQGRGIYGYTF. CDR3 in DNA: TGTGCCAGCAGTAGAGATCAGGGGCGCGGTATCTATGGCTACACCTTC.

The gene calls are TRBV15 and TRBJ2-3; D may be TRBD2 (6 bases). Germline assignment: CDR1 LNHNV and CDR2 YYDKDF (reference sequence). The CDR3 spans 14 residues. The V end was cut by 0 bases, the J end by 6 bases, with 10 bases between. In DNA form, the CDR3 reads TGTGCCACCAGCAGAGAGGGAGGTTTGGATACGCAGTATTTT. Protein product: CATSREGGLDTQYF.

In its sample, this clone was seen once. The chain recombines TRBV10-2 with TRBJ2-5; 10 nucleotides align to TRBD1. The CDR3 totals 14 residues. Germline assignment: CDR1 WSHSY and CDR2 SAAADI. The V gene end was trimmed by 6 bases and the J gene end by 4 bases; junction bases not matched to a gene: 5. The CDR3, as DNA: TGCGCCAGCAGACGCGGACAGGGGGGAGAGACCCAGTACTTC. Encoded protein: CASRRGQGGETQYF.

On this clone: Relative to the germline gene, one junction end is altered; a read error may explain this. This chain links TRBV20-1 with TRBJ1-2; D uncertain. Germline values: CDR1 DFQATT, CDR2 SNEGSKA (reference sequence). The length of the CDR3 is 11 residues. CDR3: CSAPLLKEVAF. The CDR3 DNA reads TGCAGTGCTCCACTCTTAAAAGAGGTAGCCTTC.

The CDR3 DNA is TGTGCCAGCAGCCAAGTTGCGGGGGGGCCTCGAGATGAGCAGTTCTTC. It codes for CASSQVAGGPRDEQFF. J is TRBJ2-1 and V is TRBV4-2; 9 bases align to TRBD2. This CDR3 region has 16 residues. The germline V gene has CDR1 LGHNA and CDR2 YNFKEQ. Trimming cost V 1 base and J 8 bases; bases outside gene matches: 9.

The chain carries TRBV7-9 and TRBJ2-2; no reliable D call. CDR1 and CDR2 from the germline V gene are SEHNR and FQNEAQ (reference sequence). Trimming left V 8 bases short and J 10 bases short, with 8 bases between. The CDR3 contains 10 residues. The CDR3 loop reads CASSIPELFF. Here the CDR3 DNA reads TGTGCCAGCTCCATTCCGGAGCTGTTTTTT.

The chain has TRBV4-1 and TRBJ2-5; unclear D gene. There are 14 residues in the CDR3. CDR1 MGHRA and CDR2 YSYEKL come from the germline V gene. Trimming removed 0 bases from V and 1 base from J, with 6 bases in between. CDR3 DNA: TGCGCCAGCAGCCAAGAAGACTTCCAAGAGACCCAGTACTTC. Its protein is CASSQEDFQETQYF.

J is TRBJ1-2 and V is TRBV25-1; D is possibly TRBD1 (6 bases). Germline CDR1 MGHDK, CDR2 SYGVNS. Trimming removed 2 bases at V and 5 bases at J, with 18 bases between. The CDR3 runs to 16 residues. CDR3 region: CASSEGGDIRGYGYTF. DNA of the CDR3: TGTGCCAGCAGTGAAGGGGGGGACATTCGAGGTTATGGCTACACCTTC.

The chain employs TRBV14 and TRBJ2-7, with D maybe TRBD1 (5 bases). Germline V gene sequence: CDR1 SGHDN, CDR2 FVKESK. The CDR3 runs to 14 residues. V lost 4 bases and J 2 bases, leaving 12 bases between the germline ends. CDR3 amino acids: CASSLRQHPYEQYF. The CDR3 DNA reads TGTGCCAGCAGCCTACGACAGCATCCCTACGAGCAGTACTTC.